The clone carrying this T cell receptor (beta chain) came up many times. The data originate from a study of T-cell reconstitution after alpha-beta-depleted transplantation in children. Using unique molecular identifiers, the investigators prepared the TCRbeta library. TCRdb passed the PCR reads through MiXCR, listing each CDR3 protein once. The sample shows fewer than 90,000 distinct CDR3 sequences, approximately 7.4% of them seen only once. The sequence came from a human donor who donated a stem cell graft to a child with acute lymphoblastic leukemia. Here the sequenced sample was PBMCs from the stem cell graft donor, taken from the stem cell graft.

CDR3 nucleotides: TGTGCCAGCAGCTTATCTTTGGAGACCCAGTACTTC. Translated: CASSLSLETQYF. The chain carries TRBV7-9 and TRBJ2-5; D is undetermined. V shed 2 bases and J shed 5 bases, with 6 bases lying between them. This CDR3 is 12 amino acids long. In germline, CDR1 is SEHNR, CDR2 FQNEAQ (reference sequence).